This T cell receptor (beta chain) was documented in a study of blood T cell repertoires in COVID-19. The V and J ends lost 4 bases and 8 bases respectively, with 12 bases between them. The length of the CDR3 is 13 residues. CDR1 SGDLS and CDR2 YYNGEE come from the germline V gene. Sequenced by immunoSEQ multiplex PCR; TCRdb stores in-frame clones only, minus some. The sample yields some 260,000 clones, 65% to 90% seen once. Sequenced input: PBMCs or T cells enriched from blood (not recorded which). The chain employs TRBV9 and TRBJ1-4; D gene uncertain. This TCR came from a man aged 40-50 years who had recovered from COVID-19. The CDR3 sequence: CASSPTPREKLFF. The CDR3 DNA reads TGTGCCAGCAGCCCCACACCGCGGGAAAAACTGTTTTTT.